The following is a T cell receptor beta chain sequence with its context. The specificity of this receptor is unknown. Base qualities are not provided; no much larger clone lies one nucleotide away. For the CD8 naive samples, CD45RO-negative cells were positively selected for CCR7, yielding a CD45RA+CCR7+ population from which TemRA cells were excluded. Donors were healthy HIV-negative adults with no recently reported acute infections or vaccinations. Only Caucasian adults living in Nashville, Tennessee, USA were represented among the donors. After blood collection by leukapheresis, PBMCs were isolated using Ficoll-Histopaque density gradient centrifugation and then cryopreserved in the vapor phase of liquid nitrogen. Purity and quantity of every magnetically sorted T cell population were checked by analytical flow cytometry. Genomic DNA was isolated from every sorted fraction and measured by UV absorbance on a Nanodrop 2000c.

The sample originates from a study of shared clonotypes between healthy human individuals (dated by TCRdb to 2019 to 2021). Describing the broader study: The cohort comprised a couple of women and a few men aged 18 to 49 years. To estimate repertoire size and how much clonotypes are shared between individuals, the study performed deep sequencing of blood TCR repertoires from a handful of healthy adults. Leukapheresis yielded between about 0.85 and 10 billion PBMCs per donor. To increase sequencing depth and limit assay-specific biases, TCR repertoire library preparation and sequencing were carried out by different laboratories using diverse techniques. Per donor, three plates each were used for CD4 naive and CD4 memory, two for CD8 naive, and one for CD8 memory. Summary of the overall study and its limitations: Approximately 5% of naive CD4, 3.5% of naive CD8, approximately 2.2% of memory CD4, and approximately 0.39% of memory CD8 clonotypes were shared across several donors. The small number of donors limited the genetic and exposure-history diversity represented. Naive subsets generally had larger estimated clonotype richness than memory subsets. Higher generation probabilities were observed for clonotypes shared by all four sorted-subset donors than for non-shared clonotypes. Pairwise subsampling indicated that sequencing depth was expected to affect the degree of clonotype sharing among donors. Sampling was restricted to blood, and TCR repertoires in tissue are likely to differ from TCR repertoires in blood. Even with the large sequencing depth, rarefaction of the sorted-subset datasets indicated that sequencing was incomplete.

The germline V gene (reference sequence) sets CDR1 to SEHNR and CDR2 to FQNEAQ. From its cysteine to its phenylalanine, the CDR3 spans 16 amino acids. CDR3 DNA only is kept here, 48 bases in frame from base 1. Trimming accounts for 11 bases at V and 8 bases at J, while the number of junction bases matched to no gene is 20. TCR CDR3 regions were amplified from genomic DNA by multiplex PCR using the deep immunoSEQ assay. Extracted genomic DNA from each cell subset was spread evenly across all wells of several immunoSEQ 96-well plates, with each plate serving as a replicate. For sorted subsets, each replicate PCR was loaded with approximately 190 ng genomic DNA, equivalent to about 30,000 T cell genomes. The purified libraries were quantified using a Qubit 3.0 fluorometer, sized with a Bioanalyzer 2100, and then quantified again using the KAPA Library Quantification kit. Each immunoSEQ 96-well plate was sequenced on its own single-read 150-cycle Illumina NextSeq 550 flow cell. In the paper's pipeline: Because the immunoSEQ output included only junctional sequences and no quality scores, the filtering could not be the same as the filtering used for full-length reads. To assign V/J genes and CDR3, sequences were annotated against IMGT germline references using PyIR, a Python wrapper for IgBLAST v1.9. Reads were removed for weak V/J assignments (E-value above 1e-6), missing CDR3, stop codons, out-of-frame junctions, or ambiguous translated residues. V3J clonotypes were defined by identical inferred V gene, J gene, and CDR3 amino acid sequence. Percentage overlap between repertoires was calculated by dividing the number of shared unique clonotypes by the size of the smaller repertoire. Richness of each repertoire was evaluated using RTK rarefaction, the Chao1 estimator, and Recon v2.1 estimates of unobserved clonotypes. Generation probabilities for all TCRbeta clonotypes obtained by the gDNA method from a few donors were computed using OLGA. The table comes from immuneACCESS by way of TCRdb, which keeps in-frame sequences with V and J called. Part of the clones is missing from these tables; in studies checked, under half for an unresolved V gene and the rest for unknown reasons. Clone size and V and J calls were adopted from that table, with D and trimming inferred from the DNA. Counted in this sample were around 2,000,000 clones; just over 90% of them appeared once. The leading ten clones occupy roughly 1.7% of the sample.

The source is a man younger than 35 in good health. Some clones in this sample may be carry-over from other donors' samples. The chain links TRBV7-9 with TRBJ2-1; 8 central nucleotides agree with TRBD2. Sequences were obtained from naive CD8+ T cells from PBMCs. The cell subset or site label on this specimen signifies: CD45RA+CCR7+. At the DNA level, the sequence is TGTGCCGGGCAGAAGCGGGGGCCTAGCGACCCGGATGAGCAGTTCTTC. Translated, this gives CAGQKRGPSDPDEQFF.